This T cell receptor (beta chain) was identified in a study of OX40 agonist ivuxolimab in advanced cancers. The data were produced by immunoSEQ multiplex PCR, yet TCRdb's version contains in-frame clones alone and is incomplete. In the table there are 55,000 to 75,000 clones, roughly nine tenths of which are singletons. Germline V gene data show CDR1 as SGHVS and CDR2 as FNYEAQ. V dropped 5 bases and J dropped 4; count of bases not matched to a gene: 13. The CDR3 runs to 17 residues. V gene TRBV7-6 combines with J gene TRBJ1-4; 7 nucleotides align to TRBD1. The source was CD4+ or CD8+ T cells sorted from blood, collected in a trial of the OX40 agonist ivuxolimab. This TCR came from an adult with an advanced solid tumor such as melanoma, head and neck, liver or kidney cancer. The CDR3 DNA sequence: TGTGCCAGCAGCCTATCCCCGGGACAGAAGATTAATGAAAAACTGTTTTTT. Protein product: CASSLSPGQKINEKLFF.